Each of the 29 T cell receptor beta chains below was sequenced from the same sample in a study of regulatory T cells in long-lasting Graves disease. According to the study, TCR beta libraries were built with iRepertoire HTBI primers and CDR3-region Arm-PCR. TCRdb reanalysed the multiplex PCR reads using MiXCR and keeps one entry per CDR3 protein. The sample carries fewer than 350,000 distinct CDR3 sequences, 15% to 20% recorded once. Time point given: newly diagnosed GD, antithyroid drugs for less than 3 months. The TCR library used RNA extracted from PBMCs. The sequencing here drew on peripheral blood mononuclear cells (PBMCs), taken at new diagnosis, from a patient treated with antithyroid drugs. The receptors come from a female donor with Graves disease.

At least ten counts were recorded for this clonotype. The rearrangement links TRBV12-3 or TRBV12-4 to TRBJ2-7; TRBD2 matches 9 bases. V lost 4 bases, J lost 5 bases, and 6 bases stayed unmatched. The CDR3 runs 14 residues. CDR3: CASSYPIAGDEQYF. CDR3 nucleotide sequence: TGTGCCAGCAGTTATCCCATAGCGGGGGACGAGCAGTACTTC.

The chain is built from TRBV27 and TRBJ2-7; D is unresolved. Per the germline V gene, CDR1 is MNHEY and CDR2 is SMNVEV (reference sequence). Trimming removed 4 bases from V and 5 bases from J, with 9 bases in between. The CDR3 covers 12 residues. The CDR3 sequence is CASSSNMDEQYF. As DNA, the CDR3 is TGTGCCAGCAGTTCGAACATGGACGAGCAGTACTTC.

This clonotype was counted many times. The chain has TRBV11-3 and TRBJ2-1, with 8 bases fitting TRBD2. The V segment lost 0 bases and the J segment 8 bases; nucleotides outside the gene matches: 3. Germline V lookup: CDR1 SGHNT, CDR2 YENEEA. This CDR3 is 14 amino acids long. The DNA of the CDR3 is TGTGCCAGCAGCTTAGAACTAGCGGCCGATGAGCAGTTCTTC. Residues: CASSLELAADEQFF.

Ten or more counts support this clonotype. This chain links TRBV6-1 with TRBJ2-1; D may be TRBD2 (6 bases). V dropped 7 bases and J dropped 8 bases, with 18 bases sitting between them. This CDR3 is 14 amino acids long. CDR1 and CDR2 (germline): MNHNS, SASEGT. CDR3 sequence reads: CASIGLRESDEQFF. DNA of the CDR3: TGTGCCAGCATTGGGCTGCGGGAATCGGATGAGCAGTTCTTC.

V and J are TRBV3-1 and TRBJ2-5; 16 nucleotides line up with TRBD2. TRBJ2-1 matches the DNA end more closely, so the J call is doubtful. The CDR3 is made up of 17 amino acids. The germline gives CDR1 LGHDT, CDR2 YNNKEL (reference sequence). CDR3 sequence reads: CASSDRPGLAGGVEQFF. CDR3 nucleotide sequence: TGTGCCAGCAGCGACCGACCGGGACTAGCGGGAGGGGTTGAGCAGTTCTTC.

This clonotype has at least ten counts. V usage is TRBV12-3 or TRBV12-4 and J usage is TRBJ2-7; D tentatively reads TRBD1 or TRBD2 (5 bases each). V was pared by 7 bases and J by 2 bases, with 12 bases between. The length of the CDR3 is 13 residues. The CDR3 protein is CASTRESPYEQYF. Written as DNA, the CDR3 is TGTGCCAGCACCAGGGAGTCCCCCTACGAGCAGTACTTC.

The CDR3 loop is CASSVGTSGRREQYF. DNA for the CDR3: TGTGCCAGCAGCGTAGGGACTAGCGGGAGGAGGGAGCAGTACTTC. This rearrangement joins TRBV9 to TRBJ2-7; 14 bases match TRBD2. Trimming took 0 bases from V and 7 from J; bases not matched to a gene: 3. Germline V CDR1 and CDR2: SGDLS, YYNGEE. This CDR3 has 15 residues.

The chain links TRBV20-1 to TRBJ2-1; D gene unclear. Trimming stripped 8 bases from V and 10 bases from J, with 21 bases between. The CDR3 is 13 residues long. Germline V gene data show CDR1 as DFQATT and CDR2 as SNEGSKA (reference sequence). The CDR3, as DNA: TGCAGTACCCAGGTGAATTCCCGGTGGGAGCAGTTCTTC. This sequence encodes CSTQVNSRWEQFF.

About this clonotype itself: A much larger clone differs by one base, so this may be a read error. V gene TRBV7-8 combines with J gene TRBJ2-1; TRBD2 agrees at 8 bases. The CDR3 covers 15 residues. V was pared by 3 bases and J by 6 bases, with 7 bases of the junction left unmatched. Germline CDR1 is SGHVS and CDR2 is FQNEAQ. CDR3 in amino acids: CASSFREGRCNEQFF. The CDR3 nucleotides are TGTGCCAGCAGCTTCCGGGAGGGCCGCTGCAATGAGCAGTTCTTC.

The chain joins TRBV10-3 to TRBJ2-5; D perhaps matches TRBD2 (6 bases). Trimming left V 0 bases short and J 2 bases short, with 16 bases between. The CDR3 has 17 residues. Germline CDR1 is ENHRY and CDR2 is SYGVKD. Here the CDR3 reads CAISESLSIGGQETQYF. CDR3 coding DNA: TGTGCCATCAGTGAGTCGTTAAGTATTGGGGGGCAAGAGACCCAGTACTTC.

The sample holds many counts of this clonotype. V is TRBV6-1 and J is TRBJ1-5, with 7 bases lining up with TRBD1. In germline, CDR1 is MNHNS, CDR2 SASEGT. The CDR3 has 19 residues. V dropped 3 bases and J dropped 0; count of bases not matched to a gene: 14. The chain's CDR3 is CASSDGRDRTFYSNQPQHF. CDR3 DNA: TGTGCCAGCAGTGATGGCCGGGACAGAACATTTTATAGCAATCAGCCCCAGCATTTT.

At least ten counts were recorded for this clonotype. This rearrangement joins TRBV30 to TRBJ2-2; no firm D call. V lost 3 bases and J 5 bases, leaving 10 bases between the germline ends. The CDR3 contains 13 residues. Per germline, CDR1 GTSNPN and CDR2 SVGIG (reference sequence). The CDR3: CAWRAPRTGELFF. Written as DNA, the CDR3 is TGTGCCTGGAGGGCCCCTAGGACCGGGGAGCTGTTTTTT.

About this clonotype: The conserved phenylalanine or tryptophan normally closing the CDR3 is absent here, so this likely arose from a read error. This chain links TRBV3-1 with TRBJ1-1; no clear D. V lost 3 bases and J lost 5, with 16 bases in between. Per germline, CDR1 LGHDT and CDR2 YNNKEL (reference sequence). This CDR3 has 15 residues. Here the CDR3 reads CASSQQAGFETEAFL. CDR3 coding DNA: TGTGCCAGCAGCCAGCAGGCGGGGTTTGAGACTGAAGCTTTCCTT.

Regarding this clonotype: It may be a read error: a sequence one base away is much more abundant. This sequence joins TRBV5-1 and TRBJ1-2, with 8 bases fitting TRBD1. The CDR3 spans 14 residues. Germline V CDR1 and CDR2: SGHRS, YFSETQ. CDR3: CDSGPGQGGIGYTF. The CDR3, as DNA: TGCGACAGCGGACCAGGACAGGGTGGTATTGGCTACACCTTC.

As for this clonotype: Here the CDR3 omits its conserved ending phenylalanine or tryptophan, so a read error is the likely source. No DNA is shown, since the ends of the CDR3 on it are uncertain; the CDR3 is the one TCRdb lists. The CDR3 loop is CASSPLQLAGPGELSL. This chain uses TRBV18 with TRBJ2-2; the D call TRBD2 from the table was never checked on the DNA. The CDR3 numbers 16 amino acids, ends counted. The germline V gene encodes CDR1 KGHSH and CDR2 LQKENI.

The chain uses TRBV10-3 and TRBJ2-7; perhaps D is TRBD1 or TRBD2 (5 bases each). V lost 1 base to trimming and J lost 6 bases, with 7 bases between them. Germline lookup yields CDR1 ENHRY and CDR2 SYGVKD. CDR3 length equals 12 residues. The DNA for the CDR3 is TGTGCCATCAGTGAGTTAGGGACCGAGCAGTACTTC. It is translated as CAISELGTEQYF.

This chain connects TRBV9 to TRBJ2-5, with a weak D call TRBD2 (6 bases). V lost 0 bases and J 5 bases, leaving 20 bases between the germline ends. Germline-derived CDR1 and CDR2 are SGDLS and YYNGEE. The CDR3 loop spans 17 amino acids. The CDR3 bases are TGTGCCAGCAGCGTAGGGGAGGAGGGCGGGGTAGTGGAGACCCAGTACTTC. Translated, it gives CASSVGEEGGVVETQYF. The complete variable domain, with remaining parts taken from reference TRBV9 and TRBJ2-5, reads DSGVTQTPKHLITATGQRVTLRCSPRSGDLSVYWYQQSLDQGLQFLIQYYNGEERAKGNILERFSAQQFPDLHSELNLSSLELGDSALYFCASSVGEEGGVVETQYFGPGTRLLVL.

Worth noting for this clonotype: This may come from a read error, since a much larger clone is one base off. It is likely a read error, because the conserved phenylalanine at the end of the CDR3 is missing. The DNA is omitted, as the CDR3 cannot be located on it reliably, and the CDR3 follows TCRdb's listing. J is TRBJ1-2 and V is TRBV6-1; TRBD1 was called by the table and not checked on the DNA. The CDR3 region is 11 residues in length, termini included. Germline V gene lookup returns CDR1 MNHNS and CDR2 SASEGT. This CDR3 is CASSGQRWDTL.

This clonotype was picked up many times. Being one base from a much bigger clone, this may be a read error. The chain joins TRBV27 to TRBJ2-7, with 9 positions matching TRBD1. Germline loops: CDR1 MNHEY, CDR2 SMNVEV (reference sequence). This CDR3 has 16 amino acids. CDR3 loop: CVSKPLTGGAFYEQYF. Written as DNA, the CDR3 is TGTGTCAGCAAACCCCTCACAGGGGGCGCTTTCTACGAGCAGTACTTC.

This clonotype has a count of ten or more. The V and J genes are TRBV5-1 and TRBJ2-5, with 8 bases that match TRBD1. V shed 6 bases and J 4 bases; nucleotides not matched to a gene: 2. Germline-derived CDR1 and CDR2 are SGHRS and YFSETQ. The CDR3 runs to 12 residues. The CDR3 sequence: CASTGQGETQYF. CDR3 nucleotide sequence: TGCGCCAGCACCGGACAGGGAGAGACCCAGTACTTC.

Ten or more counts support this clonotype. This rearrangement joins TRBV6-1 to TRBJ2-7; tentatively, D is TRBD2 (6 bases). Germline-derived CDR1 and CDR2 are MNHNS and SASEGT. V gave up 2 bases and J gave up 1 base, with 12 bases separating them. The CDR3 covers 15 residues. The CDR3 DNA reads TGTGCCAGCAGTGAACGCGGGGCCAGGTCCTACGAGCAGTACTTC. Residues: CASSERGARSYEQYF.

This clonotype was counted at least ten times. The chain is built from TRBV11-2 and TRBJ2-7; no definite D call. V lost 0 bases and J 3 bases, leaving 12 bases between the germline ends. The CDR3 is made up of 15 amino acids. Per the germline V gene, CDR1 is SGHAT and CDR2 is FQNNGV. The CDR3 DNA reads TGTGCCAGCAGCTTAGAACACCTGCCTGTCTACGAGCAGTACTTC. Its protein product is CASSLEHLPVYEQYF.

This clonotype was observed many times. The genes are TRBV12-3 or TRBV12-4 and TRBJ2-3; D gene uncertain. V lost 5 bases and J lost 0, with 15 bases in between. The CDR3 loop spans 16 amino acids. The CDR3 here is CASSLPQGRSTDTQYF. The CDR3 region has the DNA TGTGCCAGCAGTCTTCCCCAAGGACGCAGCACAGATACGCAGTATTTT.

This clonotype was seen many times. The CDR3, as DNA: TGTGCCAGCAGTCCCTTTAGCAATCAGCCCCAGCATTTT. Amino acids: CASSPFSNQPQHF. The chain couples TRBV27 to TRBJ1-5, with no clear D. V was pared by 5 bases and J by 0 bases, with 5 bases between. CDR1 is MNHEY and CDR2 is SMNVEV in the germline V gene (reference sequence). The CDR3 consists of 13 residues.

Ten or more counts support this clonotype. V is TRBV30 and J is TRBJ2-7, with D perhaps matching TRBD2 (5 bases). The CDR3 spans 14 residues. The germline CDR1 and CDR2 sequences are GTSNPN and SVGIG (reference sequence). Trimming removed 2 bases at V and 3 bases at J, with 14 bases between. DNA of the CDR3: TGTGCCTGGAGTCGCAGGAGAAGCGGCTACGAGCAGTACTTC. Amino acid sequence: CAWSRRRSGYEQYF.

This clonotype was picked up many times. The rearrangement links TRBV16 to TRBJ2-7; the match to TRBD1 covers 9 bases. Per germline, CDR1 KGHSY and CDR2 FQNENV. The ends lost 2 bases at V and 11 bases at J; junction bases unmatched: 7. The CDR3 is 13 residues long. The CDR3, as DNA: TGTGCCAGCAGCCAAAGGGGACAGGGATCGGAGTACTTC. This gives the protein CASSQRGQGSEYF.

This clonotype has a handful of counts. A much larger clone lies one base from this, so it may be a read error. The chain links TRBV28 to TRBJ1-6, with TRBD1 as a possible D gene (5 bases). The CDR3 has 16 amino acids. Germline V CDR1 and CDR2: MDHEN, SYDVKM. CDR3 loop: CAGSFPLGTANSPLHF. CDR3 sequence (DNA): TGTGCCGGCAGTTTCCCCCTCGGGACGGCTAATTCACCCCTCCACTTT.

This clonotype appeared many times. The CDR3, as DNA: TGTGCCACCAGTGATTTGGGCCGGACGTCTATCAATGAGCAGTTCTTC. Its translation: CATSDLGRTSINEQFF. The chain employs TRBV24-1 and TRBJ2-1; D is undetermined. Germline loops: CDR1 KGHDR, CDR2 SFDVKD. Deletions cut 0 bases from V and 6 bases from J, with 14 bases between. The CDR3 contains 16 residues.

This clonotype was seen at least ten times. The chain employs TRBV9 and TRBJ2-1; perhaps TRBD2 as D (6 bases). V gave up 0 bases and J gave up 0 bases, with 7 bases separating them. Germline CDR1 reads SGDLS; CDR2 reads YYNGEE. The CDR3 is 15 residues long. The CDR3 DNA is TGTGCCAGCAGCGTAGTGGGAGGCTCCTACAATGAGCAGTTCTTC. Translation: CASSVVGGSYNEQFF.